This T cell receptor beta chain was identified during a study of shared clonotypes between healthy human individuals. General study results and limits: The authors sampled blood alone, and tissue repertoires likely differ.

The sequenced material, unsorted PBMC DNA, was run on ten immunoSEQ deep assay plates. Per the original methods: ImmunoSEQ output held junction-only sequences without quality scores, so filtering differed. Profiled with immunoSEQ multiplex PCR; TCRdb holds only in-frame clones, not every one. Clone size and the V and J calls come from that table; the DNA yielded D and trimming. The table records approximately 460,000 clones, more than 70% of them present only once. The CDR3 covers 14 residues. Germline V lookup: CDR1 MNHNY, CDR2 SVGAGI (reference sequence). Trimming took off 2 bases at V and 4 bases at J, with 9 bases between the two ends. In regard to this clone: No antigen is known for it.

Those who donated, Caucasian adults without exception, all lived in Nashville, Tennessee. This chain connects TRBV6-6 to TRBJ1-5; D is ambiguous. The sequence derives from a woman aged 40-49 years in good health. Some clones in this sample may be carry-over from other donors' samples. Sequencing used PBMCs. CDR3 sequence reads: CASSYGLTNQPQHF. CDR3 DNA: TGTGCCAGCAGTTACGGCCTAACGAATCAGCCCCAGCATTTT.